This T cell receptor beta chain was sequenced during a study of shared clonotypes between healthy human individuals. Study-level findings and limits: A handful of donors shared roughly 5% of their naive CD4 clonotypes. Memory subsets generally showed smaller estimated richness than naive subsets did.

Trimming removed 4 bases from V and 0 bases from J, with 17 bases in between. Germline CDR1 SGDLS, CDR2 YYNGEE. CDR3 length: 17 amino acids. Original analysis: Junction-only immunoSEQ data arrived without quality scores, meaning filtering differed. Only in-frame clones appear in the TCRdb table, and some are missing; sequencing was by immunoSEQ multiplex PCR. V, J and clone size are those of that table, while D and trimming were read from the DNA. This repertoire shows 2 million to 3 million clones, roughly 93% found once; its top ten account for about 0.39%. Comments on this clone: Antigen: not known.

CD45RA-negative memory and CD45RA+ naive subsets were split from the CD4+ cells. The sequence derives from a man younger than 30 in good health. Some clones in this sample may be carry-over from other donors' samples. The chain is built from TRBV9 and TRBJ1-3; D might be TRBD1 (6 bases). Sequencing was carried out using naive CD4+ T cells from PBMCs. Subset denoted: CD45RA+ positively selected. CDR3 in DNA: TGTGCCAGCAGCCCAGGGGCGTTCGGGGACTCTGGAAACACCATATATTTT. Translated, it gives CASSPGAFGDSGNTIYF. The variable domain in full, with the rest retrieved from reference TRBV9 and TRBJ1-3, is DSGVTQTPKHLITATGQRVTLRCSPRSGDLSVYWYQQSLDQGLQFLIQYYNGEERAKGNILERFSAQQFPDLHSELNLSSLELGDSALYFCASSPGAFGDSGNTIYFGEGSWLTVV.